This TCR beta chain was sequenced during a study of glioma-infiltrating T cells. Overall study: Dexamethasone exposure before glioma surgery was limited to six or fewer days.

Germline CDR1 SGHAT, CDR2 FQDESV (reference sequence). The CDR3 covers 13 residues. Comment on this clonotype: At one end the junction does not follow the germline gene, possibly because of a read error.

The iRepertoire nested amplicon-rescue multiplex PCR amplified TCR alpha and beta CDR3s from RNA. TCRdb fed the multiplex PCR reads into MiXCR, producing one record per CDR3 protein. The sample carries 400,000 or so distinct CDR3 sequences, approximately 42% recorded once. The receptor was isolated from a human donor with low-grade glioma or glioblastoma, undergoing nonglioma brain surgery, or in good health (not recorded which). The sample consisted of glioma tissue, nonneoplastic brain tissue, or PBMCs (not recorded which). The chain has TRBV11-1 and TRBJ2-2, with unresolved D. The CDR3 coding sequence is TGTGGCAGCAGCTTATCCAGAACCGGGGAGCTGTTTTTT. It is translated as CGSSLSRTGELFF. The whole variable domain, remainder taken from reference TRBV11-1 and TRBJ2-2, is EAEVAQSPRYKITEKSQAVAFWCDPISGHATLYWYRQILGQGPELLVQFQDESVVDDSQLPKDRFSAERLKGVDSTLKIQPAELGDSAMYLCGSSLSRTGELFFGEGSRLTVL.